A selection of T cell receptor beta chains follows, all from one sample in a study of cytomegalovirus exposure and HLA in healthy donors. The protocol was immunoSEQ multiplex PCR, while the TCRdb copy is restricted to in-frame clones and leaves out a portion. Here the sample spans roughly 100,000 clones, more than 60% being singletons. The source material was PBMCs. The receptors here all came from a male donor in good health and CMV-seronegative. The CDR3 runs from the conserved cysteine through the conserved F or W. Fields, in order: V gene, clone size, D gene, J gene, CDR3 protein, CDR3 DNA. A D gene is named only where the DNA matches it firmly. Where a row states a size, it is once, few, many or the class of an expanded clone; other rows omit it.

TRBV5-4	.	TRBD1	TRBJ2-5	CASSLRSGGEETQYF	TGTGCCAGCAGCTTGCGCTCAGGGGGCGAGGAGACCCAGTACTTC
TRBV5-4	.	.	TRBJ2-1	CASSLHNEQFF	TGTGCCAGCAGCCTCCACAATGAGCAGTTCTTC
TRBV9	.	.	TRBJ2-5	CASSETVQETQYF	TGTGCCAGCAGCGAAACAGTACAAGAGACCCAGTACTTC
TRBV5-6	.	.	TRBJ1-3	CASSLTARSSGNTIYF	TGTGCCAGCAGCTTGACGGCAAGGAGCTCTGGAAACACCATATATTTT
TRBV4-1	.	TRBD1	TRBJ2-7	CASSQNSIPGQNPYEQYF	TGCGCCAGCAGCCAAAATTCTATACCGGGACAGAATCCCTACGAGCAGTACTTC
TRBV30	few	.	TRBJ1-3	CAWSPSRGNTIYF	TGTGCCTGGAGTCCCTCTCGGGGAAACACCATATATTTT
TRBV10-2	.	.	TRBJ2-7	CASRPRTDEQYF	TGCGCCAGCCGCCCGAGGACTGACGAGCAGTACTTC
TRBV7-2	.	TRBD1	TRBJ1-4	CASSLVPTGIATNEKLFF	TGTGCCAGCAGCTTAGTCCCGACAGGGATTGCAACTAATGAAAAACTGTTTTTT
TRBV4-1	few	.	TRBJ1-1	CASSLNKNTEAFF	TGCGCCAGCAGCTTAAATAAGAACACTGAAGCTTTCTTT
TRBV29-1	.	.	TRBJ1-2	CSVEGGDNYGYTF	TGCAGCGTTGAGGGGGGGGACAACTATGGCTACACCTTC